This T cell receptor (beta chain) originates from a study of T cell responses to AZD1222 COVID-19 vaccine. Study conclusions and caveats: When two AZD1222 doses had been given, Spike-specific TCR breadth and depth rose.

This clone was counted a few times. Its specificity is unknown. CDR1 and CDR2 (germline): LNHDA, SQIVND (reference sequence). The V and J ends lost 5 bases and 2 bases, in that order; junction bases with no gene match: 10. This CDR3 contains 16 residues. Method: immunoSEQ multiplex PCR; TCRdb's copy keeps in-frame clones and lacks some. The data hold approximately 150,000 clones, with more than 90% observed a single time. V usage is TRBV19 and J usage is TRBJ1-2; 8 bases are shared with TRBD1. The starting material was peripheral blood, obtained 28 days after the second AZD1222 dose. This TCR derives from an adult who received the AZD1222 COVID-19 vaccine. In nucleotides, the CDR3 is TGTGCCAGTAGTCCAGGGGACAGGATCGGAAACTATGGCTACACCTTC. Translating it yields CASSPGDRIGNYGYTF.